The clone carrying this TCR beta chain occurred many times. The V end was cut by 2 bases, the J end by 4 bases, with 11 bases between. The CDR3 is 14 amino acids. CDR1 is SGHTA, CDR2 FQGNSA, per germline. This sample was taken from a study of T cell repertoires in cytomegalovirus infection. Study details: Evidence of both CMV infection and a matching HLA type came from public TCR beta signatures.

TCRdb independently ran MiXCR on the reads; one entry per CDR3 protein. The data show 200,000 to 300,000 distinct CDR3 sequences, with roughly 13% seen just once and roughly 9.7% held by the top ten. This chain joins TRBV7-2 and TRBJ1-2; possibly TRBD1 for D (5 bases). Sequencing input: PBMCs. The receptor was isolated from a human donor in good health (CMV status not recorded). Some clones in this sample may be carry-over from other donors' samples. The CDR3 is CASSLSQGGYGYTF. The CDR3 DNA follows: TGTGCCAGCAGCTTATCCCAGGGAGGCTATGGCTACACCTTC.